This TCR beta chain was documented in a study of blood T cells in healthy people across ages. Points from the study as a whole: Investigators viewed diversity estimates from one million T cells as underestimates, the study reported.

A second roughly 6 to 11 cycle PCR used barcoded and J-beta primers. Every cDNA molecule bore a tag from a template-switch adaptor containing 12 random nucleotides. TCRdb fed the 5' RACE reads into MiXCR, producing one record per CDR3 protein. The sample lists about 670,000 distinct CDR3 sequences, about 51% occurring once. Extractions gave at least 5.5 micrograms of total RNA per sample. This clonotype was seen repeatedly, ten times or more. Its antigen remains unidentified. Between the trimmed V and J ends, which lost 10 bases and 7 bases, there was a span of 10 bases. The CDR3 covers 11 residues. Germline CDR1 reads MDHEN; CDR2 reads SYDVKM.

The sample consisted of blood. This chain uses TRBV28 with TRBJ1-4; D not resolved. The receptor comes from a woman over 75 in good health. The CDR3 is CATKAGEKLFF. The CDR3 DNA reads as TGTGCCACCAAAGCTGGTGAAAAACTGTTTTTT.